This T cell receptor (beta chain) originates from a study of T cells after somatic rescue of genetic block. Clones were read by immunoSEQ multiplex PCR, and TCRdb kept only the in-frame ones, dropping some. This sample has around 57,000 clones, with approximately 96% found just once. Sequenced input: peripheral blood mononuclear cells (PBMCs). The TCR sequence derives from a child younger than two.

Here the CDR3 DNA reads TGTGCCAGCAGACGCCGGGAGAACACTGAAGCTTTCTTT. The encoded protein is CASRRRENTEAFF. V gene TRBV7-2 combines with J gene TRBJ1-1; D unclear. Per the germline V gene, CDR1 is SGHTA and CDR2 is FQGNSA. Trimming took off 6 bases at V and 1 base at J, with 9 bases between the two ends. The CDR3 has 13 amino acids.